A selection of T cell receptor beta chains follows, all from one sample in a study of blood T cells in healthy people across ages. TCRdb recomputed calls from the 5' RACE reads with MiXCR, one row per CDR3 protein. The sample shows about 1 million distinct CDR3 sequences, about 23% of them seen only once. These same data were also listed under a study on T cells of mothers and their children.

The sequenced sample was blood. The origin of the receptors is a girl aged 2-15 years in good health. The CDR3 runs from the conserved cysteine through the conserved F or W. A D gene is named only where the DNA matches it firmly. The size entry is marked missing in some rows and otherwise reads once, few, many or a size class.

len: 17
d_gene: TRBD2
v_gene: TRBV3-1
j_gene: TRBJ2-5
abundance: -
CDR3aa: CASSHLGEAGGLGDQYF
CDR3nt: TGTGCCAGCAGCCACTTGGGGGAAGCGGGAGGACTTGGGGACCAGTACTTC

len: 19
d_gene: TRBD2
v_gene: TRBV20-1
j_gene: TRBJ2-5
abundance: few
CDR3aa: CSASLVFPGLAGVEETQYF
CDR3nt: TGCAGTGCTAGTCTTGTTTTCCCGGGACTAGCGGGAGTCGAAGAGACCCAGTACTTC

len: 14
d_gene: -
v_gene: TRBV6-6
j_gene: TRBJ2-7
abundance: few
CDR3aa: CASSFPGTTYEQYF
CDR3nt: TGTGCCAGCAGTTTTCCCGGGACAACCTACGAGCAGTACTTC

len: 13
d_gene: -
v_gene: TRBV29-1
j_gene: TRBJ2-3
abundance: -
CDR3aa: CSVEEAGRDTQYF
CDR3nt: TGCAGCGTTGAAGAGGCAGGGAGGGATACGCAGTATTTT

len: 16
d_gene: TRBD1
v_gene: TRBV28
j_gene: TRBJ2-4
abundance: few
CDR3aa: CASSLSGQLAKNIQYF
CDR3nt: TGTGCCAGCAGTTTATCGGGACAGTTAGCCAAAAACATTCAGTACTTC

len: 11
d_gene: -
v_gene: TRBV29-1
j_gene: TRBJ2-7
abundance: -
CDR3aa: CSVEIEYEQYF
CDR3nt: TGCAGCGTTGAGATCGAGTACGAGCAGTACTTC

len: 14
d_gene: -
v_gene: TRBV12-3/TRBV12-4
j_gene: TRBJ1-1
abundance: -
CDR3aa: CASSQQAMNTEAFF
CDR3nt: TGTGCCAGCAGTCAACAGGCCATGAACACTGAAGCTTTCTTT

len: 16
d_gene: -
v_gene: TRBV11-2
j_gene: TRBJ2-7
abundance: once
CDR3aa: CASSSLVPRSSYEQYF
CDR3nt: TGTGCCAGCAGCTCACTGGTCCCACGGAGCTCCTACGAGCAGTACTTC

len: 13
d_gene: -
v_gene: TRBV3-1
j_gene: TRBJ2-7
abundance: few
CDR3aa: CASSQAAGLEQYF
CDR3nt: TGTGCCAGCAGCCAAGCAGCCGGGCTCGAGCAGTACTTC

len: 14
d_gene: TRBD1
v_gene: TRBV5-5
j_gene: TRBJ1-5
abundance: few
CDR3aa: CASSWGQGSQPQHF
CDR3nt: TGTGCCAGCAGCTGGGGACAGGGCAGTCAGCCCCAGCATTTT

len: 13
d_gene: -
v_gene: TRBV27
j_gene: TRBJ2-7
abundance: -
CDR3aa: CASSLRVRYEQYF
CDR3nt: TGTGCCAGCAGTTTAAGGGTTCGGTACGAGCAGTACTTC

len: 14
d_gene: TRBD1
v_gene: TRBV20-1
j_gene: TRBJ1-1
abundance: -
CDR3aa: CSARRAGGNTDAFF
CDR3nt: TGCAGTGCTAGACGGGCAGGGGGGAACACTGACGCTTTCTTT

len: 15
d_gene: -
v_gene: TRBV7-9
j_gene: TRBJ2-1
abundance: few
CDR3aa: CASSRILTDSMEQFF
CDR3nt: TGTGCCAGCAGCCGAATACTAACGGACTCAATGGAGCAGTTCTTC

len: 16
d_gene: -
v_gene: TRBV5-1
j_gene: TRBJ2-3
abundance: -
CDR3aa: CASSLALVEVTDTQYF
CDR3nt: TGCGCCAGCAGCTTGGCACTGGTGGAGGTGACAGATACGCAGTATTTT

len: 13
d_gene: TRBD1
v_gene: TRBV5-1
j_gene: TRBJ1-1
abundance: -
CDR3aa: CASSLDTGGKAFF
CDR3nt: TGCGCCAGCAGCTTGGATACAGGGGGTAAGGCTTTCTTT

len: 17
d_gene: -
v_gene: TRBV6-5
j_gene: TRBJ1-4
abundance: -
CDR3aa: CASSYEWFGGTNEKLFF
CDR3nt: TGTGCCAGCAGTTATGAATGGTTTGGAGGGACTAATGAAAAACTGTTTTTT

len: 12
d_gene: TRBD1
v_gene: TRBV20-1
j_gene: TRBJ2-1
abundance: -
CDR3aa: CSAQPTGREQFF
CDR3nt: TGCAGTGCGCAGCCGACAGGGCGGGAGCAGTTCTTC

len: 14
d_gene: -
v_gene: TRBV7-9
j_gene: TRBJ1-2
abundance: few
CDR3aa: CASSPVGTEYGYTF
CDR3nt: TGTGCCAGCAGCCCAGTAGGGACGGAATATGGCTACACCTTC

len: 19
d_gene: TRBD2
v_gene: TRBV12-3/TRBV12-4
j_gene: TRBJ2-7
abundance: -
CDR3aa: CASSKPGLAGGFTSYEQYF
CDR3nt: TGTGCCAGCTCTAAACCGGGACTAGCGGGAGGGTTCACCTCCTACGAGCAGTACTTC

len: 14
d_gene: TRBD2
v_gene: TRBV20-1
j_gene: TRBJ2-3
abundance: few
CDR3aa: CSARDGGLAEGQYF
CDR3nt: TGCAGTGCTAGAGATGGGGGACTAGCGGAGGGGCAGTATTTT

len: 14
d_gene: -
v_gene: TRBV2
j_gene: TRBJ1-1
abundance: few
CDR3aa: CASKSQFLSGEAFF
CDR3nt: TGTGCCAGCAAAAGCCAATTCCTATCGGGTGAAGCTTTCTTT

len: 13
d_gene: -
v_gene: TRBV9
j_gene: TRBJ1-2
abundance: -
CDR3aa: CASSVSGNYGYTF
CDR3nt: TGTGCCAGCAGCGTATCGGGGAACTATGGCTACACCTTC

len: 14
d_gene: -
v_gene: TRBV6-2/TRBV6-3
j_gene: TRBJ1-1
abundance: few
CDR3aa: CASSSGWAKEKAFF
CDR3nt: TGTGCCAGCAGTTCCGGCTGGGCCAAAGAGAAAGCTTTCTTT

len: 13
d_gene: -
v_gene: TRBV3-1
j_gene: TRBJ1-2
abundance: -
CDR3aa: CASSQGAGLGYTF
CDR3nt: TGTGCCAGCAGCCAAGGGGCGGGCCTCGGCTACACCTTC

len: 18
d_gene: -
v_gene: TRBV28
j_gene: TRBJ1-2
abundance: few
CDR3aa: CASSLHGEISESYYGYTF
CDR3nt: TGTGCCAGCAGTTTACACGGCGAGATCTCAGAATCCTACTATGGCTACACCTTC

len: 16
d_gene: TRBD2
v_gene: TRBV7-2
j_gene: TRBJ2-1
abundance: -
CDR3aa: CASSPFWASGSIEQFF
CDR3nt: TGTGCCAGCAGCCCGTTTTGGGCTAGCGGGTCCATTGAGCAGTTCTTC

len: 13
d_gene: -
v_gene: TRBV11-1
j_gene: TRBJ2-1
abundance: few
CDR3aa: CASSGDWGVEQFF
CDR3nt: TGTGCCAGCAGCGGCGATTGGGGGGTTGAGCAGTTCTTC

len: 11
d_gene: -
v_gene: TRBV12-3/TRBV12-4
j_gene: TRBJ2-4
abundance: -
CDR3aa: CASSVDTIQYF
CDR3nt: TGTGCCAGCAGTGTCGACACCATTCAGTACTTC

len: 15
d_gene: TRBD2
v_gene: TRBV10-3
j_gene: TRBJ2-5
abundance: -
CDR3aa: CAISESGLAVLPQYF
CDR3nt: TGTGCCATCAGTGAGTCGGGGCTAGCGGTTCTCCCTCAGTACTTC

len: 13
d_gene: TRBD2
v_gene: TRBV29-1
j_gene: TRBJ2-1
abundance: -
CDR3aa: CSVELSSGSLQFF
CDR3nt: TGCAGCGTTGAATTGTCTAGCGGGAGCCTGCAGTTCTTC

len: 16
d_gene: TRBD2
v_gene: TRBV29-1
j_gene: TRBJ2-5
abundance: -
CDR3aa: CSVAGGGLRRKQTQYF
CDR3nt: TGCAGCGTTGCGGGGGGAGGACTTAGGAGAAAGCAGACCCAGTACTTC

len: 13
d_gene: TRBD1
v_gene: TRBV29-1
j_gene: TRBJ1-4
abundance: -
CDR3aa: CSVVTAGGEKLFF
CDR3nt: TGCAGCGTTGTAACAGCAGGGGGTGAAAAACTGTTTTTT

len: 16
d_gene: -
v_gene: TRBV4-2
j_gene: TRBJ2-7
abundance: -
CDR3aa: CASSLQQTQGGYEQYF
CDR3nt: TGTGCCAGCAGCTTACAACAAACCCAGGGGGGCTACGAGCAGTACTTC

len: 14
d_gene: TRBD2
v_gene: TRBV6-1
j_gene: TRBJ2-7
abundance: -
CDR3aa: CASSVERGTYEQYF
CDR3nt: TGTGCCAGCAGTGTAGAGCGGGGGACCTACGAGCAGTACTTC

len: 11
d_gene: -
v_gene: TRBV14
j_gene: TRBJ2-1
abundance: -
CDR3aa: CASRQYNEQFF
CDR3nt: TGTGCCAGCAGACAATACAATGAGCAGTTCTTC

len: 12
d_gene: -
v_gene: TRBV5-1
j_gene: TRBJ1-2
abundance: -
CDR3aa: CASAGGTYGYTF
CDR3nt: TGCGCCAGCGCGGGGGGGACCTATGGCTACACCTTC

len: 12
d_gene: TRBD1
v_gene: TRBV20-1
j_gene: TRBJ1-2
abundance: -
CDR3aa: CSATGEGYGYTF
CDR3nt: TGCAGTGCCACAGGGGAAGGGTATGGCTACACCTTC

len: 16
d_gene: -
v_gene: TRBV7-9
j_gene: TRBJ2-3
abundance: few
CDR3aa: CASSSSRTKTTDTQYF
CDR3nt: TGTGCCAGCAGCTCCTCGCGGACAAAAACCACAGATACGCAGTATTTT

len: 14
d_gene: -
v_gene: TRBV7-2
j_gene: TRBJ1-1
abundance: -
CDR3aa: CASSLELNREEAFF
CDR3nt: TGTGCCAGCAGCTTGGAACTAAACAGGGAAGAAGCTTTCTTT

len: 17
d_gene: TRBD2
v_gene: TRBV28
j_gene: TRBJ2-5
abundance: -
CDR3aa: CASSLRRGLAGQETQYF
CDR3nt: TGTGCCAGCAGTTTACGACGGGGACTAGCGGGGCAAGAGACCCAGTACTTC

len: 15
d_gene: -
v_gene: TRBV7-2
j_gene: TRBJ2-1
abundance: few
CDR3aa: CASSPPGTVTSEQFF
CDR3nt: TGTGCCAGCAGCCCCCCCGGGACGGTCACCTCAGAGCAGTTCTTC

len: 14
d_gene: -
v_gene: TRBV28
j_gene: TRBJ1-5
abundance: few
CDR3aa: CASSLWTSWEFQHF
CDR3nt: TGTGCCAGCAGTTTATGGACAAGCTGGGAGTTCCAGCATTTT